One sample yielded the 14 T cell receptor beta chains listed below, sequenced in a study of blood T cell repertoires in COVID-19. Sequencing used immunoSEQ multiplex PCR; TCRdb keeps in-frame clones, though not all of them. The sample comprises approximately 500,000 clones, 85% to 90% of which are singletons, and 0.7% to 1% rests with the top ten. Specimen: peripheral blood. The receptors were sampled from a man between 18 and 29 years old with COVID-19, enrolled during active disease.

The rearrangement joins TRBV19 to TRBJ2-3; the match to TRBD2 covers 7 bases. CDR1 LNHDA and CDR2 SQIVND come from the germline V gene (reference sequence). V was pared by 4 bases and J by 5 bases, with 6 bases of the junction left unmatched. This CDR3 has 14 residues. CDR3 DNA sequence: TGTGCCAGTAGTAGGACTAGTGACCAAGATACGCAGTATTTT. It translates to CASSRTSDQDTQYF.

A single count supports this clone. V and J are TRBV28 and TRBJ2-7, with TRBD2 identical over 7 bases. The junction had 18 bases not matched to a gene; V was cut back by 4 bases and J by 6 bases. Germline V gives CDR1 MDHEN, CDR2 SYDVKM. This CDR3 has 17 amino acids. The CDR3 loop reads CASSSPKHTGGIPEQYF. For the CDR3, the DNA is TGTGCCAGCAGTTCCCCGAAGCATACGGGGGGAATCCCCGAGCAGTACTTC. Supplemented by reference TRBV28 and TRBJ2-7, the full variable domain reads DVKVTQSSRYLVKRTGEKVFLECVQDMDHENMFWYRQDPGLGLRLIYFSYDVKMKEKGDIPEGYSVSREKKERFSLILESASTNQTSMYLCASSSPKHTGGIPEQYFGPGTRLTVT.

V usage is TRBV2 and J usage is TRBJ2-5, with 8 positions matching TRBD1. Germline lookup yields CDR1 SNHLY and CDR2 FYNNEI. J gave up 1 base and V 6 bases, and 4 bases lay outside the gene matches. The CDR3 contains 14 residues. The CDR3 spells CASSAGQGQETQYF. CDR3 nucleotides: TGTGCCAGCAGCGCCGGACAGGGCCAAGAGACCCAGTACTTC.

The rearrangement links TRBV5-1 to TRBJ2-3; 8 nucleotides align to TRBD1. Germline CDR1 SGHRS, CDR2 YFSETQ. V trimming: 3 bases; J trimming: 2 bases; junction bases outside the gene matches: 8. The CDR3 sequence is 16 residues long. The CDR3 spells CASSYTRTGTTDTQYF. In DNA form, the CDR3 reads TGCGCCAGCAGCTATACAAGGACAGGGACCACAGATACGCAGTATTTT.

The chain employs TRBV19 and TRBJ2-7, with D maybe TRBD1 (5 bases). The CDR3 contains 14 residues. Germline V lookup: CDR1 LNHDA, CDR2 SQIVND (reference sequence). The V end was cut by 5 bases, the J end by 0 bases, with 11 bases between. CDR3 protein: CASSFTGSSYEQYF. For the CDR3, the DNA is TGTGCCAGTAGTTTTACAGGTAGCTCCTACGAGCAGTACTTC.

J is TRBJ2-7 and V is TRBV2, with 12 bases aligning to TRBD2. Trimming at V came to 6 bases and at J to 1 base, leaving 1 base not matched to a gene. The germline V gene has CDR1 SNHLY and CDR2 FYNNEI. The CDR3 length is 14 residues. The CDR3 DNA reads TGTGCCAGCAGGGGGACTAGCGGGTCCTACGAGCAGTACTTC. It yields the protein CASRGTSGSYEQYF. The variable domain in full, with the rest retrieved from reference TRBV2 and TRBJ2-7, is EPEVTQTPSHQVTQMGQEVILRCVPISNHLYFYWYRQILGQKVEFLVSFYNNEISEKSEIFDDQFSVERPDGSNFTLKIRSTKLEDSAMYFCASRGTSGSYEQYFGPGTRLTVT.

V is TRBV2 and J is TRBJ2-3, with D unclear. CDR1 SNHLY and CDR2 FYNNEI come from the germline V gene. V was pared by 8 bases and J by 6 bases, with 12 bases between. The CDR3 runs to 12 residues. The CDR3 DNA reads as TGTGCCAGCGAGTCGGGTGGGGATACGCAGTATTTT. Amino acids: CASESGGDTQYF.

The chain has TRBV7-9 and TRBJ1-1; TRBD1 matches 7 bases. Germline V gene lookup returns CDR1 SEHNR and CDR2 FQNEAQ (reference sequence). The CDR3 length is 13 residues. With V trimmed by 4 bases and J by 4 bases, 3 bases remained unmatched. Written as DNA, the CDR3 is TGTGCCAGCAGCTGGGGACAGTCCACTGAAGCTTTCTTT. As protein: CASSWGQSTEAFF.

This clone showed up many times. The rearrangement joins TRBV5-1 to TRBJ1-1; maybe TRBD1 (6 bases). Germline V gene lookup returns CDR1 SGHRS and CDR2 YFSETQ. CDR3 size: 14 residues. V shed 4 bases and J shed 4 bases, with 14 bases lying between them. The CDR3 sequence: CASSTAGVGTEAFF. The CDR3 nucleotides read TGCGCCAGCAGCACGGCAGGGGTGGGCACTGAAGCTTTCTTT.

The V and J genes are TRBV24-1 and TRBJ2-1; TRBD1 aligns across 11 bases. This CDR3 region has 16 residues. CDR1 KGHDR and CDR2 SFDVKD come from the germline V gene. V was pared by 7 bases and J by 6 bases, with 10 bases of the junction left unmatched. The CDR3 sequence: CATSAISGTGGNEQFF. The CDR3 nucleotides are TGTGCCACCAGCGCCATTTCCGGGACAGGGGGCAATGAGCAGTTCTTC.

The J gene is TRBJ2-7, the V gene TRBV5-8, with TRBD1 identical over 9 bases. Losses at the gene ends were 4 bases for V and 1 base for J; bases not matched to a gene: 6. Germline V gene lookup returns CDR1 SGHTS and CDR2 YDEGEE. The length of the CDR3 is 15 residues. CDR3 nucleotides: TGTGCCAGCAGCGTACACAGGGGGCCATCCTACGAGCAGTACTTC. It translates to CASSVHRGPSYEQYF.

This clone occurred a few times. V is TRBV11-2 and J is TRBJ1-6, with 7 nucleotides matching TRBD1. This CDR3 has 14 residues. Germline V gene lookup returns CDR1 SGHAT and CDR2 FQNNGV. The V gene end was trimmed by 4 bases and the J gene end by 5 bases; junction bases not matched to a gene: 2. Written as DNA, the CDR3 is TGTGCCAGCAGCTCCAGGGGGAATAATTCACCCCTCCACTTT. As protein: CASSSRGNNSPLHF.

This sequence joins TRBV24-1 and TRBJ2-1; 7 bases align to TRBD2. V lost 4 bases, J lost 5 bases, and 10 bases stayed unmatched. The length of the CDR3 is 16 residues. The germline V gene has CDR1 KGHDR and CDR2 SFDVKD. Here the CDR3 DNA reads TGTGCCACCAGTGAGGCAGTCGCTGGGACTAACAATGAGCAGTTCTTC. Protein sequence: CATSEAVAGTNNEQFF.

The CDR3 region is CASSLGAGRGRETQYF. CDR3 DNA sequence: TGCGCCAGCAGCTTGGGTGCGGGACGAGGGCGAGAGACCCAGTACTTC. The chain combines TRBV5-1 with TRBJ2-5, with a possible D match to TRBD2 (6 bases). The CDR3 is made up of 16 amino acids. V was shortened by 0 bases and J by 4 bases, with 16 bases between the two germline ends. Germline values: CDR1 SGHRS, CDR2 YFSETQ.